Listed below are T cell receptor beta chains from one sample, sequenced in a study of T cell responses to AZD1222 COVID-19 vaccine. Repertoires were generated with immunoSEQ multiplex PCR, while TCRdb's copy carries only in-frame clones and drops some. Of more than 95,000 clones listed, approximately 93% are singletons. The specimen was peripheral blood, collected on day 0 of AZD1222 vaccination. Receptors were obtained from an adult in good health. Each CDR3 is given with its conserved first and last residue. The D gene is left open where the match is weak. Where a row states a size, it is once, few, many or the class of an expanded clone; other rows omit it.

J gene: TRBJ1-2; V gene: TRBV2; clone size: -; D gene: -; CDR3 DNA: TGTGCCAGCAGTTTACAGGGACTCTATGGCTACACCTTC; CDR3 protein: CASSLQGLYGYTF
J gene: TRBJ1-2; V gene: TRBV29-1; clone size: -; D gene: -; CDR3 DNA: TGCAGCGTTGAAGATAGCGACTATTCCTATGGCTACACCTTC; CDR3 protein: CSVEDSDYSYGYTF
J gene: TRBJ1-2; V gene: TRBV6-6; clone size: -; D gene: -; CDR3 DNA: TGTGCCAGCAGTCTTACGAACGGAGGTGTATCCGCCGGTGGCTACACCTTC; CDR3 protein: CASSLTNGGVSAGGYTF
J gene: TRBJ1-5; V gene: TRBV28; clone size: -; D gene: -; CDR3 DNA: TGTGCCAGCAGGTTTCACGGACACTCGTATAGCAATCAGCCCCAGCATTTT; CDR3 protein: CASRFHGHSYSNQPQHF
J gene: TRBJ1-5; V gene: TRBV12-3/TRBV12-4; clone size: once; D gene: -; CDR3 DNA: TGTGCCAGCAGTTTAGGGCCTGGGCAGCCCCAGCATTTT; CDR3 protein: CASSLGPGQPQHF
J gene: TRBJ2-3; V gene: TRBV28; clone size: -; D gene: TRBD1; CDR3 DNA: TGTGCCAGCAGAGCGACAGGGACGGATACGCAGTATTTT; CDR3 protein: CASRATGTDTQYF
J gene: TRBJ2-1; V gene: TRBV11-3; clone size: -; D gene: TRBD1; CDR3 DNA: TGTGCCAGCAGCTTGGGACAGGGCTCCTACAATGAGCAGTTCTTC; CDR3 protein: CASSLGQGSYNEQFF
J gene: TRBJ1-1; V gene: TRBV28; clone size: once; D gene: -; CDR3 DNA: TGTGCCGCAGTAAGAAGAAACACTGAAGCTTTCTTT; CDR3 protein: CAAVRRNTEAFF
J gene: TRBJ2-4; V gene: TRBV28; clone size: -; D gene: -; CDR3 DNA: TGTGCCAGCAGTCTCTGGAGCCTAGCCAAAAACATTCAGTACTTC; CDR3 protein: CASSLWSLAKNIQYF
J gene: TRBJ2-2; V gene: TRBV5-1; clone size: -; D gene: TRBD1; CDR3 DNA: TGCGCCAGCAGCCCGGGACAGACGAACACCGGGGAGCTGTTTTTT; CDR3 protein: CASSPGQTNTGELFF
J gene: TRBJ1-5; V gene: TRBV27; clone size: -; D gene: -; CDR3 DNA: TGTGCCAGCAGTTCAATTCAGGGACTGAAGCCCCAGCATTTT; CDR3 protein: CASSSIQGLKPQHF
J gene: TRBJ2-4; V gene: TRBV3-1/TRBV3-2; clone size: once; D gene: -; CDR3 DNA: TGTGCCAGCAGCCAACCACACGGAGGCTCCCGGGTTAGCATTCAGTACTTC; CDR3 protein: CASSQPHGGSRVSIQYF
J gene: TRBJ2-2; V gene: TRBV13; clone size: -; D gene: -; CDR3 DNA: TGTGCCAGCAGCTTAGTACCGAACACCGGGGAGCTGTTTTTT; CDR3 protein: CASSLVPNTGELFF
J gene: TRBJ2-7; V gene: TRBV2; clone size: -; D gene: TRBD2; CDR3 DNA: TGTGCCAGCAGTGTTAGCGGGAGGGGAAGCGAGCAGTACTTC; CDR3 protein: CASSVSGRGSEQYF
J gene: TRBJ1-2; V gene: TRBV11-2; clone size: once; D gene: -; CDR3 DNA: TGTGCCAGCAGCTTAGTCACTCTCTACAGATGGATGGGGTTTCGAGGCTACACCTTC; CDR3 protein: CASSLVTLYRWMGFRGYTF
J gene: TRBJ2-7; V gene: TRBV6-1; clone size: -; D gene: TRBD2; CDR3 DNA: TGTGCCAGCGTGCAGGCTGCTAGCGGCTCCTACGAGCAGTACTTC; CDR3 protein: CASVQAASGSYEQYF
J gene: TRBJ1-1; V gene: TRBV11-2; clone size: -; D gene: -; CDR3 DNA: TGTGCCAGCAGCTTGACAACTCTTCGAACTGAAGCTTTCTTT; CDR3 protein: CASSLTTLRTEAFF
J gene: TRBJ2-7; V gene: TRBV6-5; clone size: once; D gene: TRBD1; CDR3 DNA: TGTGCCATCCCGACAGGGGGCTTTTACGAGCAGTACTTC; CDR3 protein: CAIPTGGFYEQYF
J gene: TRBJ2-5; V gene: TRBV19; clone size: -; D gene: TRBD1; CDR3 DNA: TGTGCCAGTAGTAAACGGGACAGCCAAGAGACCCAGTACTTC; CDR3 protein: CASSKRDSQETQYF
J gene: TRBJ1-5; V gene: TRBV30; clone size: -; D gene: TRBD1; CDR3 DNA: TGTGCCTGGAGTCCGGGACAGAGCAATCAGCCCCAGCATTTT; CDR3 protein: CAWSPGQSNQPQHF
J gene: TRBJ2-1; V gene: TRBV5-1; clone size: -; D gene: TRBD1; CDR3 DNA: TGCGCCAGCCAAGGGACAGCCTTGTACAATGAGCAGTTCTTC; CDR3 protein: CASQGTALYNEQFF
J gene: TRBJ2-6; V gene: TRBV15; clone size: -; D gene: -; CDR3 DNA: TGTGCCACCAGCAGAGATCGGGGTTCTGGGGCCAACGTCCTGACTTTC; CDR3 protein: CATSRDRGSGANVLTF
J gene: TRBJ1-4; V gene: TRBV2; clone size: -; D gene: -; CDR3 DNA: TGTGCCAGCAGTGCTGACTTGGAACTGTTTTTT; CDR3 protein: CASSADLELFF
J gene: TRBJ1-2; V gene: TRBV27; clone size: once; D gene: TRBD1; CDR3 DNA: TGTGCCAGCAGTCCTACAGGGGGTAACTATGGCTACACCTTC; CDR3 protein: CASSPTGGNYGYTF
J gene: TRBJ1-6; V gene: TRBV5-1; clone size: -; D gene: -; CDR3 DNA: TGCGCCAGCAGCTTCGGGCAGTCGGATTCACCCCTCCACTTT; CDR3 protein: CASSFGQSDSPLHF
J gene: TRBJ1-5; V gene: TRBV28; clone size: once; D gene: -; CDR3 DNA: TGTGCCAGCAGTACGGCACCTTATAGCAATCAGCCCCAGCATTTT; CDR3 protein: CASSTAPYSNQPQHF
J gene: TRBJ2-1; V gene: TRBV7-3; clone size: -; D gene: TRBD2; CDR3 DNA: TGTGCCAGCAGCTCTCCAGGGCGGCTAGCGGGCTCCCGGGGGTACAATGAGCAGTTCTTC; CDR3 protein: CASSSPGRLAGSRGYNEQFF
J gene: TRBJ2-3; V gene: TRBV28; clone size: -; D gene: -; CDR3 DNA: TGTGCCAGCAGTTTAGGGGGCGGGAGCACAGATACGCAGTATTTT; CDR3 protein: CASSLGGGSTDTQYF
J gene: TRBJ2-7; V gene: TRBV9; clone size: -; D gene: -; CDR3 DNA: TGTGCCAGCAGCGTAGGGACGGCATACGAGCAGTACTTC; CDR3 protein: CASSVGTAYEQYF
J gene: TRBJ2-1; V gene: TRBV6-5; clone size: -; D gene: -; CDR3 DNA: TGTGCCAGCAGCCCCTGGCGGGGCACCTACAATGAGCAGTTCTTC; CDR3 protein: CASSPWRGTYNEQFF
J gene: TRBJ2-2; V gene: TRBV28; clone size: -; D gene: TRBD2; CDR3 DNA: TGTGCCAGCAGGACAAGCGGGAGAATCGGGGAGCTGTTTTTT; CDR3 protein: CASRTSGRIGELFF
J gene: TRBJ1-6; V gene: TRBV5-6; clone size: -; D gene: -; CDR3 DNA: TGTGCCAGCAGCTCTCCGGGACAACCTCATGCCTATAATTCACCCCTCCACTTT; CDR3 protein: CASSSPGQPHAYNSPLHF
J gene: TRBJ2-6; V gene: TRBV7-9; clone size: -; D gene: -; CDR3 DNA: TGTGCCAGCACTCCCCGGTGGGGCAGGGCCGAGATCAAGGTGGCTGGGGCCAACGTCCTGACTTTC; CDR3 protein: CASTPRWGRAEIKVAGANVLTF
J gene: TRBJ2-7; V gene: TRBV4-2; clone size: -; D gene: -; CDR3 DNA: TGTGCCAGCAGCCAGCCGCTGGGGGCTTACGAGCAGTACTTC; CDR3 protein: CASSQPLGAYEQYF
J gene: TRBJ2-1; V gene: TRBV25-1; clone size: -; D gene: TRBD1; CDR3 DNA: TGTGCCAGCAGTGATCTGACCTGGACAGGCTACAATGAGCAGTTCTTC; CDR3 protein: CASSDLTWTGYNEQFF
J gene: TRBJ1-1; V gene: TRBV18; clone size: -; D gene: -; CDR3 DNA: TGTGCCAGCTCACCAGACCAGGGGCGGGGGTACACTGAAGCTTTCTTT; CDR3 protein: CASSPDQGRGYTEAFF
J gene: TRBJ2-3; V gene: TRBV3-1/TRBV3-2; clone size: once; D gene: TRBD2; CDR3 DNA: TGTGCCAGCAGCCAAGATGGCGCTAGCGGATCAGATACGCAGTATTTT; CDR3 protein: CASSQDGASGSDTQYF
J gene: TRBJ2-3; V gene: TRBV11-1; clone size: -; D gene: -; CDR3 DNA: TGTGCCAGCAGCTTCCGACTTCCTAGCACAGATACGCAGTATTTT; CDR3 protein: CASSFRLPSTDTQYF
J gene: TRBJ2-5; V gene: TRBV28; clone size: once; D gene: TRBD1; CDR3 DNA: TGTGCCAGCAGCCCACCCTCGGACAGGGTAATAGAGACCCAGTACTTC; CDR3 protein: CASSPPSDRVIETQYF
J gene: TRBJ2-4; V gene: TRBV7-2; clone size: -; D gene: TRBD1; CDR3 DNA: TGTGCCAGCAGCTTGAGAGGGGGCCTCAAAAACATTCAGTACTTC; CDR3 protein: CASSLRGGLKNIQYF
J gene: TRBJ2-1; V gene: TRBV5-1; clone size: -; D gene: TRBD1; CDR3 DNA: TGCGCCAGCAGCCCCTACGGACAGGGATACTACAATGAGCAGTTCTTC; CDR3 protein: CASSPYGQGYYNEQFF
J gene: TRBJ2-2; V gene: TRBV9; clone size: -; D gene: TRBD2; CDR3 DNA: TGTGCCAGCAGCCGGGGACTAGCGGGAGGAAGCACCGGGGAGCTGTTTTTT; CDR3 protein: CASSRGLAGGSTGELFF
J gene: TRBJ1-2; V gene: TRBV4-2; clone size: -; D gene: TRBD1; CDR3 DNA: TGTGCCAGCAGCCAAGATGTCTCCGACAGGGCGGGTGGCTACACCTTC; CDR3 protein: CASSQDVSDRAGGYTF
J gene: TRBJ1-3; V gene: TRBV7-9; clone size: -; D gene: -; CDR3 DNA: TGTGCCAGCAGCTCCAGACAGCAAGGAAACACCATATATTTT; CDR3 protein: CASSSRQQGNTIYF
J gene: TRBJ2-6; V gene: TRBV10-3; clone size: -; D gene: -; CDR3 DNA: TGTGCCATCGCGGCCTCTGGGGCCAACGTCCTGACTTTC; CDR3 protein: CAIAASGANVLTF
J gene: TRBJ2-3; V gene: TRBV2; clone size: once; D gene: -; CDR3 DNA: TGTGCCAGCAGGGACCAGGGGGGAAATACGCAGTATTTT; CDR3 protein: CASRDQGGNTQYF
J gene: TRBJ1-4; V gene: TRBV27; clone size: once; D gene: TRBD1; CDR3 DNA: TGTGCCAGCAGTTCCATCCCTGACAGGGTGGGTGAAAAACTGTTTTTT; CDR3 protein: CASSSIPDRVGEKLFF
J gene: TRBJ1-2; V gene: TRBV28; clone size: -; D gene: -; CDR3 DNA: TGTGCCAGCACCGGGATCAGCATCTATGGCTACACCTTC; CDR3 protein: CASTGISIYGYTF
J gene: TRBJ2-7; V gene: TRBV19; clone size: -; D gene: TRBD2; CDR3 DNA: TGTGCCAGTAGTAGGGGACTAGCGGCCTACGAGCAGTACTTC; CDR3 protein: CASSRGLAAYEQYF
J gene: TRBJ2-1; V gene: TRBV5-4; clone size: -; D gene: -; CDR3 DNA: TGTGCCAGCAGCTTGGAAAGCAATGAGCAGTTCTTC; CDR3 protein: CASSLESNEQFF
J gene: TRBJ2-1; V gene: TRBV10-1; clone size: -; D gene: TRBD2; CDR3 DNA: TGCGCCAGCAGTACGACTAGCGGGATCGATGAGCAGTTCTTC; CDR3 protein: CASSTTSGIDEQFF
J gene: TRBJ2-1; V gene: TRBV5-6; clone size: -; D gene: -; CDR3 DNA: TGTGCCAGCAGCTTGGATGTCCCGCAGGGCAATGAGCAGTTCTTC; CDR3 protein: CASSLDVPQGNEQFF